This T cell receptor (beta chain) was obtained from a study of blood T cell repertoires in COVID-19. The wider study: Nucleic acid was either cDNA or gDNA, and it came from T cells, B-cell-depleted T cells, or PBMCs.

The CDR3 totals 15 residues. The junction had 5 bases not matched to a gene; V was cut back by 2 bases and J by 2 bases. CDR1 is MDHEN and CDR2 is SYDVKM in the germline V gene. A word on this clone: The same CDR3 also results from other DNA sequences found in this sample.

Authors' methods: Estimated nucleated cell counts came from reference gene primer amplification. Clones were read by immunoSEQ multiplex PCR, and TCRdb kept only the in-frame ones, dropping some. V and J calls and clone size are those listed in that table; D and trimming were worked out from the DNA. The sample has around 180,000 clones, roughly 84% seen once. The chain links TRBV28 to TRBJ1-2; 7 nucleotides align to TRBD1. Source material: peripheral blood. The TCR originated in a woman older than 75 with active or convalescent COVID-19. CDR3 nucleotides: TGTGCCAGCAGTTTACCACAGGGGCTCAACTATGGCTACACCTTC. Encoded protein: CASSLPQGLNYGYTF.